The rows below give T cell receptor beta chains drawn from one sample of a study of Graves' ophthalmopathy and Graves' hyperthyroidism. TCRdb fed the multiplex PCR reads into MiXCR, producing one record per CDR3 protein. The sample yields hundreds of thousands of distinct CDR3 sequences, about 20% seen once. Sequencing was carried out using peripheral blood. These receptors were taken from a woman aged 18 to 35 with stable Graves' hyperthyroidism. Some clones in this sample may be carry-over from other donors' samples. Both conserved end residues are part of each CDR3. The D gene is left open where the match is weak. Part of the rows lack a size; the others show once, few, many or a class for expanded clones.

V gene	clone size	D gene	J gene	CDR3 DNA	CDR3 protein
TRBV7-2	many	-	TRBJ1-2	TGTGCCAGCAGCCCCGGGCCGGGGGGCGGTGGCTACACCTTC	CASSPGPGGGGYTF
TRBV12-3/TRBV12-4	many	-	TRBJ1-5	TGTGCCAGCAGTATCGGGCCCATAGACAATCAGCCCCAGCATTTT	CASSIGPIDNQPQHF
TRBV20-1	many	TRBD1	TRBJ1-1	TGCAGTGCTAGGAGGGGACAGTACGGGGTGGACACTGAAGCTTTCTTT	CSARRGQYGVDTEAFF
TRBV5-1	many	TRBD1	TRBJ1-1	TGCGCCAGCAGCTTTTCAGGGGGGGAAAACACTGAAGCTTTCTTT	CASSFSGGENTEAFF
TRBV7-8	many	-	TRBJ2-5	TGTGCCAGCAGCTTATATCCGCAAGAGACCCAGTACTTC	CASSLYPQETQYF
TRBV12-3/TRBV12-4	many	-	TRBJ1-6	TGTGCCAGCAGACCTTCAGACCCAACACCCCTCCACTTT	CASRPSDPTPLHF
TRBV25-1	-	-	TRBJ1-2	TGTGCCAGCAGTGAATCGGCGCAGGAAACTAACTATGGCTACACCTTC	CASSESAQETNYGYTF
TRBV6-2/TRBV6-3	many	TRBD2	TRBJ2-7	TGTGCCAGCAGTGCGGGAATCGGTAGCGGGAACCTTTACGAGCAGTACTTC	CASSAGIGSGNLYEQYF
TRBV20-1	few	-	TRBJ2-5	TGCAGTGCTAGTAGCGAAAGATACCAAGAGACCCAGTACTTC	CSASSERYQETQYF
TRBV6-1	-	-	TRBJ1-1	TGTGCCAGCAGTGCCGACAGGCACACTGAAGCTTTCTTT	CASSADRHTEAFF
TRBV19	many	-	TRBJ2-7	TGTGCCAGTAAGAGCAGGAGCTCCTACGAGCAGTACTTC	CASKSRSSYEQYF
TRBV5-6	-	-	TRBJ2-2	TGTGCCAGCAGCTTCACTCCGATGGCGCCGAACACCGGGGAGCTGTTTTTT	CASSFTPMAPNTGELFF
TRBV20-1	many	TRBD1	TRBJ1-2	TGCAGTGCCCCCCCCCGGGACAGTAATGGCTACACCTTC	CSAPPRDSNGYTF
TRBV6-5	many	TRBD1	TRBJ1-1	TGTGCCAGCAGTTACGGGACAGGGAGCACTGAAGCTTTCTTT	CASSYGTGSTEAFF
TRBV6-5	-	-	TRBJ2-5	TGTGCCAGCATTAAGAGAGGGTCCAAGACCCAGTACTTC	CASIKRGSKTQYF
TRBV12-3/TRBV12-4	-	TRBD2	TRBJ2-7	TGTGCCAGCAGTCCGGGGGGAGGGCTAGCGGGCGAGCAGTACTTC	CASSPGGGLAGEQYF